This T cell receptor beta chain originates from a study of Ad26.COV2.S vaccination and SARS-CoV-2 variants. This clone occurred once. What it binds is unknown. CDR1 and CDR2 from the germline V gene are LNHDA and SQIVND (reference sequence). The CDR3 is made up of 14 amino acids. The V end lost 6 bases, the J end lost 0 bases, and 9 bases lay between the germline ends. Measured with immunoSEQ multiplex PCR; TCRdb has only the in-frame clones, and not every one. The sample has 300,000 to 400,000 clones; around four fifths are singletons. Study observations and caveats: Whether participants received vaccine or placebo, their non-spike TCR breadth was similar. Post-vaccination breadth of spike-specific CD8+ and CD4+ T cell responses was reportedly substantial.

Treatment noted: some 20 received Ad26.COV2.S at low or high dose, single or two shots; 5 received placebo; per-sample allocation not given. Day 63 following the first vaccine or placebo injection was when the samples were taken. The vaccine delivered Wuhan-strain SARS-CoV-2 spike through an Ad26 vector. The source was peripheral blood, collected in a trial of Ad26.COV2.S vaccine versus placebo. The receptor's source is a person aged 18-60 years who received the Ad26.COV2.S COVID-19 vaccine or a placebo. V gene TRBV19 combines with J gene TRBJ2-4, with D maybe TRBD1 (6 bases). CDR3 loop: CASSPRGAKNIQYF. The CDR3 bases are TGTGCCAGTAGCCCCAGGGGAGCCAAAAACATTCAGTACTTC.